These 12 T cell receptor beta chains originate from one sample sequenced in a study of cytomegalovirus exposure and HLA in healthy donors. The PCR employed 60 Vbeta primers together with 13 Jbeta primers. Produced via immunoSEQ multiplex PCR; TCRdb's table is partial and in-frame only. The sample carries almost 200,000 clones, roughly 80% recorded once. The sequenced sample consisted of PBMCs. The source of these receptors is a male donor in good health and CMV-seropositive.

The rearrangement links TRBV7-8 to TRBJ1-5, with D uncertain. The germline V gene has CDR1 SGHVS and CDR2 FQNEAQ. The CDR3 covers 12 residues. Trimming pared 4 bases from V and 2 bases from J, leaving 3 bases between. The CDR3 DNA reads as TGTGCCAGCAGCTCCGGCAATCAGCCCCAGCATTTT. This codes for CASSSGNQPQHF.

This chain connects TRBV5-1 to TRBJ1-2, with 8 bases matching TRBD1. The CDR3 runs 14 residues. The germline V gene encodes CDR1 SGHRS and CDR2 YFSETQ. The J segment lost 8 bases and the V segment lost 4 bases, leaving 10 bases of the junction unmatched. CDR3 DNA sequence: TGCGCCAGCAGCCAATCGACAGGGGAGGGAGGCTACACCTTC. The encoded protein is CASSQSTGEGGYTF.

The gene calls are TRBV7-3 and TRBJ2-1; 9 nucleotides match TRBD2. CDR1 and CDR2 (germline): SGHTA, FQGTGA. This CDR3 contains 15 residues. J gave up 7 bases and V 2 bases, and 6 bases lay outside the gene matches. CDR3 residues: CASSLAAGGTNEQFF. Here the CDR3 DNA reads TGTGCCAGCAGCTTAGCCGCGGGGGGGACAAATGAGCAGTTCTTC.

This chain links TRBV5-6 with TRBJ2-3; TRBD2 might be the D (5 bases). CDR3 size: 15 residues. With 4 bases removed from V and 2 bases from J, the gap between germline ends came to 14 bases. Per germline, CDR1 SGHDT and CDR2 YYEEEE. The CDR3 loop reads CASSQPGKATDTQYF. The CDR3, as DNA: TGTGCCAGCAGCCAACCGGGAAAAGCCACAGATACGCAGTATTTT.

The chain joins TRBV4-2 to TRBJ2-5; D gene unclear. This CDR3 has 15 residues. With 1 base removed from V and 6 bases from J, the gap between germline ends came to 15 bases. Germline loops: CDR1 LGHNA, CDR2 YNFKEQ. This CDR3 is CASSQVSLQVKTQYF. CDR3 nucleotide sequence: TGTGCCAGCAGCCAAGTCAGTCTGCAAGTAAAGACCCAGTACTTC.

CDR3 protein: CAWSVRGEAFF. The CDR3 coding sequence is TGTGCCTGGAGTGTAAGGGGTGAAGCTTTCTTT. V gene TRBV30 combines with J gene TRBJ1-1; a weak D match, TRBD1 (5 bases). V lost 0 bases and J 7 bases, leaving 6 bases between the germline ends. CDR3 length equals 11 residues. Germline V gene sequence: CDR1 GTSNPN, CDR2 SVGIG (reference sequence).

This chain links TRBV5-6 with TRBJ1-2, with unresolved D. CDR1 and CDR2 from the germline V gene are SGHDT and YYEEEE. Trimming took 0 bases from V and 0 from J, leaving 6 bases between them. The CDR3 loop spans 14 amino acids. The CDR3 loop is CASSLVVSNYGYTF. For the CDR3, the DNA is TGTGCCAGCAGCTTGGTAGTATCTAACTATGGCTACACCTTC.

This clone appeared a single time. The gene calls are TRBV4-2 and TRBJ2-1, with 7 bases matching TRBD2. The junction had 3 bases not matched to a gene; V was cut back by 4 bases and J by 0 bases. CDR3 length: 15 residues. CDR1 is LGHNA and CDR2 is YNFKEQ in the germline V gene. The CDR3 is CASSPSGSSYNEQFF. The CDR3, as DNA: TGTGCCAGCAGCCCTAGCGGTAGCTCCTACAATGAGCAGTTCTTC.

The rearrangement links TRBV11-2 to TRBJ1-6; D perhaps matches TRBD1 (6 bases). Germline V CDR1 and CDR2: SGHAT, FQNNGV. This CDR3 is built from 15 residues. V was trimmed by 5 bases and J by 10 bases, leaving 18 bases between them. The CDR3 loop reads CASSPPPGAGSPLHF. CDR3 sequence (DNA): TGTGCCAGCAGCCCCCCCCCAGGGGCAGGATCACCCCTCCACTTT.

This clone appeared once. This rearrangement joins TRBV28 to TRBJ1-5; D uncertain. Germline V gives CDR1 MDHEN, CDR2 SYDVKM. V lost 4 bases and J 5 bases, leaving 6 bases between the germline ends. This CDR3 contains 12 residues. The CDR3 nucleotides are TGTGCCAGCAGTTACGGGTATCAGCCCCAGCATTTT. Residues: CASSYGYQPQHF.

This clone was seen only once. The CDR3 region is CASSLGRGLGQPQHF. The CDR3 coding sequence is TGTGCCAGCAGTTTAGGCAGGGGGCTAGGCCAGCCCCAGCATTTT. This rearrangement joins TRBV28 to TRBJ1-5; TRBD1 agrees at 8 bases. Germline trimming cut 2 bases from V and 7 bases from J; bases unmatched to any gene: 7. Germline CDR1 is MDHEN and CDR2 is SYDVKM. The CDR3 covers 15 residues.

This chain links TRBV4-3 with TRBJ1-4; 9 bases map to TRBD1. With V trimmed by 0 bases and J by 6 bases, 5 bases remained unmatched. This CDR3 region has 16 residues. Germline CDR1 and CDR2: LGHNA and YSLEER. This CDR3 is CASSQDIWTGDEKLFF. The DNA of the CDR3 is TGCGCCAGCAGCCAAGATATTTGGACAGGGGATGAAAAACTGTTTTTT.